Each of the 30 T cell receptor beta chains below was sequenced from the same sample in a study of T cells after yellow fever vaccination. One entry per CDR3 protein results from TCRdb running MiXCR on the 5' RACE reads. The table records just over 300,000 distinct CDR3 sequences, roughly 4% of them present only once. The sample here was PBMCs, taken on the day of the yellow fever booster vaccination. The receptors were gathered from a man younger than 35 who received the YFV17D yellow fever vaccine.

This clonotype came up many times. CDR3 DNA sequence: TGTGCCAGCAGCTTGGGGCCGGGGGTTAATCAGCCCCAGCATTTT. It specifies CASSLGPGVNQPQHF. The chain carries TRBV5-6 and TRBJ1-5; D may be TRBD1 (5 bases). From germline, CDR1 is SGHDT and CDR2 YYEEEE. The CDR3 extends over 15 amino acids. The V gene lost 0 bases and the J gene lost 4 bases, with 11 bases spanning the gap.

The gene calls are TRBV20-1 and TRBJ2-7; D gene unclear. With 4 bases removed from V and 2 bases from J, the gap between germline ends came to 9 bases. Germline CDR1 is DFQATT and CDR2 is SNEGSKA (reference sequence). The CDR3 consists of 12 residues. The DNA of the CDR3 is TGCAGTGCTAATCGACGGGCCTACGAGCAGTACGTC. The encoded protein is CSANRRAYEQYV.

The sample holds a few counts of this clonotype. This chain connects TRBV5-1 to TRBJ2-1; 9 bases agree with TRBD1. There are 16 residues in the CDR3. Germline V gene data show CDR1 as SGHRS and CDR2 as YFSETQ. V lost 0 bases and J lost 5; bases outside the gene matches: 6. The CDR3 sequence is CASSLAPGQGNNEQFF. The CDR3 DNA sequence: TGCGCCAGCAGCTTGGCTCCGGGACAGGGAAACAATGAGCAGTTCTTC.

The rearrangement joins TRBV5-8 to TRBJ1-1; 7 nucleotides agree with TRBD1. CDR1 and CDR2 from the germline V gene are SGHTS and YDEGEE. This CDR3 contains 15 residues. V gave up 4 bases and J gave up 3 bases; unmatched junction bases: 9. CDR3 amino acids: CASSAHRGADTEAFF. The CDR3 DNA follows: TGTGCCAGCAGCGCTCACAGGGGAGCGGACACTGAAGCTTTCTTT.

This clonotype has only a few counts. The DNA of the CDR3 is TGTGCCAGCAGTCCGTTTCCGGGACAGCTGAACACTGAAGCTTTCTTT. Protein: CASSPFPGQLNTEAFF. The chain employs TRBV28 and TRBJ1-1; 7 nucleotides agree with TRBD1. The V and J ends lost 5 bases and 0 bases, in that order; junction bases with no gene match: 9. This CDR3 spans 16 amino acids. Germline V CDR1 and CDR2: MDHEN, SYDVKM.

The chain is built from TRBV9 and TRBJ2-2; the match to TRBD2 covers 10 bases. Per germline, CDR1 SGDLS and CDR2 YYNGEE. This CDR3 has 16 amino acids. The ends lost 2 bases at V and 7 bases at J; junction bases unmatched: 8. CDR3 in DNA: TGTGCCAGCAGCGTTCAGAGCGGGGGGGCTATCGGGGAGCTGTTTTTT. It translates to CASSVQSGGAIGELFF.

This clonotype was seen ten or more times. The genes are TRBV20-1 and TRBJ2-3, with D perhaps assigned TRBD1 or TRBD2 (5 bases each). V was pared by 1 base and J by 2 bases, with 7 bases between. From germline, CDR1 is DFQATT and CDR2 SNEGSKA (reference sequence). The CDR3 runs to 13 residues. CDR3 loop: CSARGDPTDTQYF. CDR3 DNA: TGCAGTGCTAGAGGGGACCCCACAGATACGCAGTATTTT.

V usage is TRBV6-5 and J usage is TRBJ1-1; 8 bases fit TRBD1. V shed 7 bases, J shed 5 bases, and the junction held 6 bases outside the gene matches. The CDR3 loop spans 13 amino acids. Germline V CDR1 and CDR2: MNHEY, SVGAGI. The CDR3 DNA is TGTGCCAGCACCCTAACAGGGGGAACTGAAGCTTTCTTT. It is translated as CASTLTGGTEAFF.

This chain uses TRBV20-1 with TRBJ2-7; perhaps TRBD2 as D (5 bases). This CDR3 has 11 residues. Germline V gives CDR1 DFQATT, CDR2 SNEGSKA (reference sequence). Trimming pared 0 bases from V and 5 bases from J, leaving 5 bases between. This chain's CDR3 is CSAREEDEQYF. The CDR3 DNA is TGCAGTGCTAGAGAGGAGGACGAGCAGTACTTC.

The table lists this clonotype with many counts. This chain joins TRBV29-1 and TRBJ2-5, with 10 bases matching TRBD1. The V segment lost 3 bases and the J segment 1 base; nucleotides outside the gene matches: 5. The CDR3 is 15 amino acids. CDR1 and CDR2 from the germline V gene are SQVTM and ANQGSEA. CDR3 amino acids: CSVEIGTGAQETQYF. Written as DNA, the CDR3 is TGCAGCGTTGAGATCGGGACAGGGGCCCAAGAGACCCAGTACTTC.

This clonotype has only a few counts. The chain carries TRBV20-1 and TRBJ2-3; D could derive from TRBD1 or TRBD2 (5 bases each). V lost 6 bases, J lost 0 bases, and 13 bases lay in between. Germline CDR1 and CDR2: DFQATT and SNEGSKA (reference sequence). The CDR3 has 14 amino acids. CDR3 protein: CSALWGTSTDTQYF. The CDR3 DNA sequence: TGCAGTGCCCTTTGGGGGACCAGCACAGATACGCAGTATTTT.

There are many counts of this clonotype. The genes are TRBV7-2 and TRBJ2-3, with D perhaps assigned TRBD1 or TRBD2 (5 bases each). The CDR3 consists of 15 residues. V was shortened by 4 bases and J by 0 bases, with 11 bases between the two germline ends. CDR1 is SGHTA, CDR2 FQGNSA, per germline. The CDR3 here is CASSYYRTSTDTQYF. The CDR3 DNA sequence: TGTGCCAGCAGCTACTACAGGACTAGCACAGATACGCAGTATTTT.

The rearrangement uses TRBV2 and TRBJ1-1; D unresolved. V dropped 7 bases and J dropped 0 bases, with 9 bases sitting between them. The germline V gene has CDR1 SNHLY and CDR2 FYNNEI. This CDR3 is built from 13 residues. The CDR3 protein is CASTFGMNTEAFF. The DNA of the CDR3 is TGTGCCAGCACTTTCGGCATGAACACTGAAGCTTTCTTT.

This chain joins TRBV20-1 and TRBJ1-4; D is unresolved. Germline CDR1 is DFQATT and CDR2 is SNEGSKA (reference sequence). Deletions cut 6 bases from V and 4 bases from J, with 18 bases between. CDR3 length: 15 residues. The CDR3, as DNA: TGCAGTGCCGTTAGTCGTACGACTAGTAATGAAAAACTGTTTTTT. This encodes CSAVSRTTSNEKLFF.

This sequence joins TRBV12-3 or TRBV12-4 and TRBJ2-5, with 8 positions matching TRBD1. V gave up 3 bases and J gave up 2 bases; unmatched junction bases: 5. The CDR3 covers 15 residues. The CDR3, as DNA: TGTGCCAGCAGTTTTGGCAGGGGGCGACAAGAGACCCAGTACTTC. It yields the protein CASSFGRGRQETQYF.

This clonotype was seen repeatedly, ten times or more. The chain couples TRBV7-3 to TRBJ2-1; 8 bases agree with TRBD1. Per germline, CDR1 SGHTA and CDR2 FQGTGA. There are 16 residues in the CDR3. The V segment lost 5 bases and the J segment 6 bases; nucleotides outside the gene matches: 12. CDR3 protein: CASSPWGTGGGNEQFF. Written as DNA, the CDR3 is TGTGCCAGCAGCCCCTGGGGTACAGGGGGTGGCAATGAGCAGTTCTTC.

This clonotype was detected many times. This chain joins TRBV5-1 and TRBJ2-7; D possibly uses TRBD1 or TRBD2 (6 bases each). This CDR3 contains 14 residues. Trimming stripped 3 bases from V and 5 bases from J, with 15 bases between. Germline V gene data show CDR1 as SGHRS and CDR2 as YFSETQ. In DNA form, the CDR3 reads TGCGCCAGCAGCTCTACAGGGAGGTCGGACGAGCAGTACTTC. This codes for CASSSTGRSDEQYF.

This clonotype was seen ten or more times. The gene calls are TRBV9 and TRBJ2-2, with a possible D match to TRBD1 (5 bases). The CDR3 consists of 15 residues. Deletions cut 4 bases from V and 4 bases from J, with 14 bases between. Germline V gene data show CDR1 as SGDLS and CDR2 as YYNGEE. In DNA form, the CDR3 reads TGTGCCAGCAGCCCTGTCAGGGATGTCACCGGGGAGCTGTTTTTT. This translates into CASSPVRDVTGELFF.

This sequence joins TRBV20-1 and TRBJ2-3; D uncertain. V lost 0 bases and J lost 7, with 17 bases in between. Germline V lookup: CDR1 DFQATT, CDR2 SNEGSKA (reference sequence). CDR3 length: 15 residues. Written as DNA, the CDR3 is TGCAGTGCTAGAGATCCCCATCAGGCCGGGTATACGCAGTATTTT. Its translation is CSARDPHQAGYTQYF.

At least ten counts were recorded for this clonotype. CDR3 bases: TGTGCCAGCAGCCCGAGCGGGGGGTACAATGAGCAGTTCTTC. The encoded protein is CASSPSGGYNEQFF. V gene TRBV12-3 or TRBV12-4 combines with J gene TRBJ2-1, with 9 nucleotides matching TRBD2. Trimming at V came to 6 bases and at J to 4 bases, leaving 4 bases not matched to a gene. This CDR3 contains 14 residues.

This clonotype was seen a few times. This chain uses TRBV18 with TRBJ2-7; maybe TRBD1 (6 bases). CDR3 length: 14 amino acids. Germline CDR1 reads KGHSH; CDR2 reads LQKENI. V dropped 0 bases and J dropped 7 bases, with 13 bases sitting between them. CDR3 amino acids: CASSPPWDTGEQYF. The DNA of the CDR3 is TGTGCCAGCTCACCACCGTGGGACACCGGGGAGCAGTACTTC.

The chain employs TRBV10-1 and TRBJ2-3; D may be TRBD2 (5 bases). The germline V gene encodes CDR1 WNHNN and CDR2 SYGVQD (reference sequence). V was trimmed by 4 bases and J by 0 bases, leaving 14 bases between them. This CDR3 region has 16 residues. CDR3 coding DNA: TGCGCCAGCAGTGTCGGAGGAAGCACTAGCACAGATACGCAGTATTTT. It translates to CASSVGGSTSTDTQYF.

The table lists this clonotype with many counts. The chain couples TRBV30 to TRBJ2-3; D unresolved. Trimming removed 0 bases from V and 2 bases from J, with 6 bases in between. Germline values: CDR1 GTSNPN, CDR2 SVGIG (reference sequence). The CDR3 runs to 13 residues. The chain's CDR3 is CAWSVLFTDTQYF. DNA for the CDR3: TGTGCCTGGAGTGTACTATTCACAGATACGCAGTATTTT. The variable domain in full, completed from reference TRBV30 and TRBJ2-3, reads SQTIHQWPATLVQPVGSPLSLECTVEGTSNPNLYWYRQAAGRGLQLLFYSVGIGQISSEVPQNLSASRPQDRQFILSSKKLLLSDSGFYLCAWSVLFTDTQYFGPGTRLTVL.

There are many counts of this clonotype. The rearrangement uses TRBV20-1 and TRBJ2-3; 8 bases line up with TRBD2. The CDR3 covers 14 residues. The trim removed 4 bases at V and 4 bases at J, leaving 7 bases unmatched. Germline values: CDR1 DFQATT, CDR2 SNEGSKA (reference sequence). In DNA form, the CDR3 reads TGCAGTGCTATGTCGGGGGGGGCTTCAGATACGCAGTATTTT. It specifies CSAMSGGASDTQYF.

This clonotype was observed a handful of times. The V call is TRBV28, the J call TRBJ1-1; D is possibly TRBD1 (6 bases). There are 15 residues in the CDR3. V was pared by 1 base and J by 4 bases, with 13 bases between. Germline lookup yields CDR1 MDHEN and CDR2 SYDVKM. The CDR3 reads CASSLFSGGGTEAFF. CDR3 sequence (DNA): TGTGCCAGCAGTTTATTTTCCGGGGGCGGCACTGAAGCTTTCTTT. Full variable domain (missing parts from reference TRBV28 and TRBJ1-1): DVKVTQSSRYLVKRTGEKVFLECVQDMDHENMFWYRQDPGLGLRLIYFSYDVKMKEKGDIPEGYSVSREKKERFSLILESASTNQTSMYLCASSLFSGGGTEAFFGQGTRLTVV.

This clonotype was seen ten or more times. CDR3 protein: CASGSFNEQYF. Here the CDR3 DNA reads TGTGCCTCCGGGAGTTTCAACGAGCAGTACTTC. This chain connects TRBV7-2 to TRBJ2-7, with TRBD2 as a possible D gene (6 bases). Germline V gene sequence: CDR1 SGHTA, CDR2 FQGNSA. V lost 11 bases and J lost 5, with 13 bases in between. This CDR3 is built from 11 residues.

The J gene is TRBJ2-1, the V gene TRBV18; D is unclear. With 3 bases removed from V and 5 bases from J, the gap between germline ends came to 8 bases. The germline gives CDR1 KGHSH, CDR2 LQKENI. CDR3 length equals 13 residues. In DNA, the CDR3 is TGTGCCAGCTCACCTTGGCCCGACAATGAGCAGTTCTTC. It yields the protein CASSPWPDNEQFF. The entire variable domain, with the rest obtained from reference TRBV18 and TRBJ2-1, is as follows: NAGVMQNPRHLVRRRGQEARLRCSPMKGHSHVYWYRQLPEEGLKFMVYLQKENIIDESGMPKERFSAEFPKEGPSILRIQQVVRGDSAAYFCASSPWPDNEQFFGPGTRLTVL.

This clonotype appeared a few times. The genes are TRBV20-1 and TRBJ2-7, with a weak D call TRBD2 (5 bases). Trimming removed 1 base at V and 0 bases at J, with 13 bases between. The CDR3 is made up of 15 amino acids. The germline V gene encodes CDR1 DFQATT and CDR2 SNEGSKA (reference sequence). CDR3 in DNA: TGCAGTGCTAGAGTTAGAGGGATGAGCTCCTACGAGCAGTACGTC. Amino acid sequence: CSARVRGMSSYEQYV.

This clonotype was recorded many times. V gene TRBV4-3 combines with J gene TRBJ2-6; maybe TRBD1 (6 bases). The V gene's germline CDR1 is LGHNA and CDR2 YSLEER. The CDR3 sequence is 18 residues long. Trimming shortened V by 0 bases and J by 1 base, and 13 bases separated the two germline ends. CDR3 residues: CASSQDRTEASGANVLTF. The CDR3 bases are TGCGCCAGCAGCCAAGATAGGACAGAAGCTTCTGGGGCCAACGTCCTGACTTTC.

This chain uses TRBV5-1 with TRBJ1-2; TRBD1 agrees at 7 bases. Germline V gene sequence: CDR1 SGHRS, CDR2 YFSETQ. The CDR3 totals 14 residues. J lost 4 bases, V lost 3 bases, and 6 bases had no gene match. The CDR3 spells CASSSTGFGYGYTF. As DNA, the CDR3 is TGCGCCAGCAGCTCGACAGGGTTTGGCTATGGCTACACCTTC.